These T cell receptor beta chains were read from a single sample in a study of blood T cell repertoires in COVID-19. Clones were sequenced by immunoSEQ multiplex PCR, and TCRdb holds only the in-frame ones, with some missing. The sample has just under 60,000 clones; 70% to 90% are singletons. Sequencing used peripheral blood. The origin of the receptors is a human donor with active COVID-19. The donor label of this sample is uncertain. Each CDR3 is given with its conserved first and last residue.

v_gene: TRBV10-3; CDR3aa: CAISEFGTGTNNEQFF
v_gene: TRBV7-2; CDR3aa: CASGRQGTDTQYF
v_gene: TRBV7-8; CDR3aa: CASSTLAPRDSSNYGYTF
v_gene: TRBV11-2; CDR3aa: CASSLGAATKQETQYF
v_gene: TRBV27; CDR3aa: CASSPRGVDTEAFF
v_gene: TRBV5-8; CDR3aa: CASSLAVSSYEQYF
v_gene: TRBV7-7; CDR3aa: CASSPRLVGSETQYF
v_gene: TRBV5-1; CDR3aa: CASSPTGSANTGELFF
v_gene: TRBV6-5; CDR3aa: CASSPTGGGGYGYTF
v_gene: TRBV7-2; CDR3aa: CASSLMPAANTGELFF
v_gene: TRBV12-5; CDR3aa: CASASGYMNTEAFF
v_gene: TRBV7-2; CDR3aa: CASSWERTGNEQYF
v_gene: TRBV6-5; CDR3aa: CASSSTSGAAMLKQYF
v_gene: TRBV5-4; CDR3aa: CASSWGPAGANVLTF
v_gene: TRBV11-1; CDR3aa: CASSTGQGHYEQYF
v_gene: TRBV10-3; CDR3aa: CAISEIGGGEQYF
v_gene: TRBV2; CDR3aa: CASSVRRVGETQYF
v_gene: TRBV7-8; CDR3aa: CASSLNSYSGNTIYF
v_gene: TRBV15; CDR3aa: CATGRSQGQPQHF